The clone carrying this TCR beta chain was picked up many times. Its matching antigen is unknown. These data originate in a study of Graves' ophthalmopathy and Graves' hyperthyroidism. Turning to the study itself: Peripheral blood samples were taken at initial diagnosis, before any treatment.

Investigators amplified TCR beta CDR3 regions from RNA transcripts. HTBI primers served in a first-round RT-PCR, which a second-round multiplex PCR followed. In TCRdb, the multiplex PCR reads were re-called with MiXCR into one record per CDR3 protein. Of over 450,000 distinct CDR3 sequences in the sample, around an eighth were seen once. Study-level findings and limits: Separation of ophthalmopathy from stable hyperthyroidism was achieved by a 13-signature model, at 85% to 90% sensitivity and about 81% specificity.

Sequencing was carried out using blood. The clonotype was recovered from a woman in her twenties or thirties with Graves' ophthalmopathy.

The CDR3, as DNA: TGTGCCTGGAGTCTCGGGGGATCCTATGGCTACACCTTC. Amino acid sequence: CAWSLGGSYGYTF. This rearrangement joins TRBV30 to TRBJ1-2, with D perhaps TRBD1 (5 bases). CDR1 and CDR2 from the germline V gene are GTSNPN and SVGIG (reference sequence). The CDR3 spans 13 residues. V was cut by 2 bases and J by 4 bases, with 11 bases left in between.